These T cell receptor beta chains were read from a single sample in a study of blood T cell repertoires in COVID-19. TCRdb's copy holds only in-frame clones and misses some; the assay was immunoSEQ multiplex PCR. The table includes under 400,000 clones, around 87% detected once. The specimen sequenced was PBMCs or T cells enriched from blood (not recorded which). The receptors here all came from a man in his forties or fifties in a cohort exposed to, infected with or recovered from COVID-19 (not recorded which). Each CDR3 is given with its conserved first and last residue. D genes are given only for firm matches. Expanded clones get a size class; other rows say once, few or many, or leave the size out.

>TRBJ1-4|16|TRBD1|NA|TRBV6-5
TGTGCCAGCAGTTACTCGACAGGGGGCGCAGATGAAAAACTGTTTTTT
CASSYSTGGADEKLFF
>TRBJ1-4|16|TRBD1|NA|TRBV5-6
TGTGCCAGCAGCCGGACAGGGGGCATTTCTAATGAAAAACTGTTTTTT
CASSRTGGISNEKLFF
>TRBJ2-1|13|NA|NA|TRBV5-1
TGCGCCAGCAGCACCGGACAGTACAATGAGCAGTTCTTC
CASSTGQYNEQFF
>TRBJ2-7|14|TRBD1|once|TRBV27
TGTGCCAGCAGTATACAGGGGCTTCCCTACGAGCAGTACTTC
CASSIQGLPYEQYF
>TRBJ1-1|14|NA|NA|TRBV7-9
TGTGCCAGCAGCTTAGCGGGGGGGAACACTGAAGCTTTCTTT
CASSLAGGNTEAFF
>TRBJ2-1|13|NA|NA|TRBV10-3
TGTGCCATCACTTCAGGGGCCCTCAATGAGCAGTTCTTC
CAITSGALNEQFF
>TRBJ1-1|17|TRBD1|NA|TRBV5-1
TGCGCCAGCAGCTATATTGGGACAGGGATTAGGAACACTGAAGCTTTCTTT
CASSYIGTGIRNTEAFF
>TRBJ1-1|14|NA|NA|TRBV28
TGTGCCAGCAGTTTACAGGGGATGAACACTGAAGCTTTCTTT
CASSLQGMNTEAFF
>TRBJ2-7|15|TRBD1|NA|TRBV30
TGTGCCTGGAGTTTAGCAGGACAGGGGGCCTACGAGCAGTACTTC
CAWSLAGQGAYEQYF
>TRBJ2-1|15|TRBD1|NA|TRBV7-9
TGTGCCAGCAGCCCGGGACAGGGGGCCCTCGATGAGCAGTTCTTC
CASSPGQGALDEQFF
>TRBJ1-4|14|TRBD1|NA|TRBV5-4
TGTGCCAGCAGCTCGGACAGGGTCGATGAAAAACTGTTTTTT
CASSSDRVDEKLFF
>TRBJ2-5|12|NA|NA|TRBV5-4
TGTGCCAGCAGCTTGACTGCGGGAACCCAGTACTTC
CASSLTAGTQYF
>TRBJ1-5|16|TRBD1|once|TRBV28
TGTGCCAGCACCGTGACAGGGGTCTATAGCAATCAGCCCCAGCATTTT
CASTVTGVYSNQPQHF
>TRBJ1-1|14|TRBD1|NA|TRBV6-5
TGTGCCAGCAGTTTCCAGGGGGGCAACACTGAAGCTTTCTTT
CASSFQGGNTEAFF
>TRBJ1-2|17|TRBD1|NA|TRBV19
TGTGCCAGTATGCCCCGGGACAGGGGGCGGCGGTCGTATGGCTACACCTTC
CASMPRDRGRRSYGYTF
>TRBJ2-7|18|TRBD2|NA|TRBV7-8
TGTGCCAGCAGCTGGAGGTTCCCGACTAGCGGGAGGAAAGACGAGCAGTACTTC
CASSWRFPTSGRKDEQYF
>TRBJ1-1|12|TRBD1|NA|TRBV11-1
TGTGCCAGCAGCTCTGACAGGGCTGAAGCTTTCTTT
CASSSDRAEAFF
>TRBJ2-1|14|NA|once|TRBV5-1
TGCGCCAGCAGCTTGGGGCGGAACTACAATGAGCAGTTCTTC
CASSLGRNYNEQFF
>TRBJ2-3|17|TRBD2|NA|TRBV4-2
TGTGCCAGCAGCCAAGTGTCAGCGGGAGGGTACACAGATACGCAGTATTTT
CASSQVSAGGYTDTQYF
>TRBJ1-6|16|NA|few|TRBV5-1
TGCGCCAGCAGCTTGTCCTGGAGCTCCTATAATTCACCCCTCCACTTT
CASSLSWSSYNSPLHF
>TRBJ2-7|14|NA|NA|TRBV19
TGTGCCAGTAGTATGTTGATAGGGGTGGGTGAGCAGTACTTC
CASSMLIGVGEQYF
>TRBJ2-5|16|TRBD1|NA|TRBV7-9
TGTGCCAGCAGCCTTCAACGGACAGGCGGAGGAGAGACCCAGTACTTC
CASSLQRTGGGETQYF
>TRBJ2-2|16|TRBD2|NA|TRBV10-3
TGTGCCATCAGACCCGGACTAGCGGGACGAACCGGGGAGCTGTTTTTT
CAIRPGLAGRTGELFF
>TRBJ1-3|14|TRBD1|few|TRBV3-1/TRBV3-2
TGTGCCAGCAGCCTTAGGGGACAGAGAAACACCATATATTTT
CASSLRGQRNTIYF
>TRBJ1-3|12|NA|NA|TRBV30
TGTGCCTGGAAGAGGATTGGAAACACCATATATTTT
CAWKRIGNTIYF
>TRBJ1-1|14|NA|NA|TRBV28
TGTGCCAGCAGACGTCCTACAGTGAACACTGAAGCTTTCTTT
CASRRPTVNTEAFF
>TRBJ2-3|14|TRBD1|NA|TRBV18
TGTGCCAGCTCACGGGACAGTCTCCCGCGTACGCAGTATTTT
CASSRDSLPRTQYF
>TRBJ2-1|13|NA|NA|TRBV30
TGTGCCTGGAGTGTACTCTGGAGGGCTGAGCAGTTCTTC
CAWSVLWRAEQFF
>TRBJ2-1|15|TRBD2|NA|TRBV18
TGTGCCAGCTCACATGGAGGACTAGCGGGAGAAAAACAGTTCTTC
CASSHGGLAGEKQFF
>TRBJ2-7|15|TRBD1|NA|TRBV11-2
TGTGCCAGCAGCTTAACCCAGACAGGGGCCTACGAGCAGTACTTC
CASSLTQTGAYEQYF
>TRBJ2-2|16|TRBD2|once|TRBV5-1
TGCGCCAGCAGCTTGGAGTCTAGCGGGTCCACCGGGGAGCTGTTTTTT
CASSLESSGSTGELFF
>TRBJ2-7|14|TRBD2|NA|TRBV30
TGTGCCTGGACCCTAGCGGGACGCACCTACGAGCAGTACTTC
CAWTLAGRTYEQYF
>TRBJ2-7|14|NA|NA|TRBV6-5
TGTGCCAGCAGTTTAGACTACCTTTCCTACGAGCAGTACTTC
CASSLDYLSYEQYF
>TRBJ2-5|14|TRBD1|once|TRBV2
TGTGCCATCGCTTTCGGGACAGCCCAAGAGACCCAGTACTTC
CAIAFGTAQETQYF
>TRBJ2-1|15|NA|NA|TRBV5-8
TGTGCCAGCAGTTTGACAGGCGACTCCTACAATGAGCAGTTCTTC
CASSLTGDSYNEQFF
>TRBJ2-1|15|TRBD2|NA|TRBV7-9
TGTGCCAGCAGTCGGGGGGAAGGACCCTACAATGAGCAGTTCTTC
CASSRGEGPYNEQFF
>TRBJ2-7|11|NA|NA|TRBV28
TGTGCCAGCAGTTTTAATTACGAGCAGTACTTC
CASSFNYEQYF
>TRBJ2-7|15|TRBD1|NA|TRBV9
TGTGCCAGCAGCTCGGGACAGGGACGCTCCTACGAGCAGTACTTC
CASSSGQGRSYEQYF
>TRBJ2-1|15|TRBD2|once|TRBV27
TGTGCCAGCAGCCTATTGGGTAGCGGGAGAGATGAGCAGTTCTTC
CASSLLGSGRDEQFF
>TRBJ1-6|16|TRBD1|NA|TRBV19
TGTGCCAGTAGAGAATGGACCGGGACAGGGGCTTCACCCCTCCACTTT
CASREWTGTGASPLHF
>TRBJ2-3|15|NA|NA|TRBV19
TGTGCCAGCACTCAAGGTAGCTTGGGCACAGATACGCAGTATTTT
CASTQGSLGTDTQYF
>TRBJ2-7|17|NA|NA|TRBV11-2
TGTGCCAGCAGCTTAGATTACTCGCCTAGCGAGAACTACGAGCAGTACTTC
CASSLDYSPSENYEQYF
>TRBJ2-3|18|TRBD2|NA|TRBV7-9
TGTGCCAGCAGCTTACCCGGACTAGCGGGAGGGTACGTCGGTACGCAGTATTTT
CASSLPGLAGGYVGTQYF
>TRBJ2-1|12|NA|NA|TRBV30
TGTGCCTGGAGTGAGGACTCTGATGAGCAGTTCTTC
CAWSEDSDEQFF
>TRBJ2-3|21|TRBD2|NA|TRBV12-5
TGTGCTAGTGGTTTGGGCGTCGGACTAGCGGGAGAAAGGGGGCCTGCAGATACGCAGTATTTT
CASGLGVGLAGERGPADTQYF